These 31 T cell receptor beta chains were sequenced from one sample in a study of T cell changes during pregnancy in multiple sclerosis (dated by TCRdb to between 2018 and 2020). The method was the immunoSEQ multiplex PCR assay. Drawn from immuneACCESS, this table holds only the in-frame rearrangements with V and J called that TCRdb kept. Clones are partly lost; checked studies trace under half to an unresolved V gene and leave the rest unexplained. The sample data list 110,000 or so clones, and around 93% of these were observed just once. The top ten clones comprise 6.2% of the sample. This specimen consisted of peripheral blood, obtained before pregnancy. These receptors originate from a female donor with multiple sclerosis, enrolled in a pregnancy study.

J is TRBJ1-3 and V is TRBV19; TRBD1 agrees at 8 bases. The junction had 3 bases not matched to a gene; V was cut back by 4 bases and J by 4 bases. Germline values: CDR1 LNHDA, CDR2 SQIVND (reference sequence). The CDR3 is 14 amino acids. CDR3 protein: CASSRTGTGNTIYF. In DNA form, the CDR3 reads TGTGCCAGTAGTAGGACAGGGACGGGAAACACCATATATTTT.

This rearrangement joins TRBV25-1 to TRBJ1-4; 9 nucleotides line up with TRBD1. Germline values: CDR1 MGHDK, CDR2 SYGVNS. V was pared by 10 bases and J by 6 bases, with 6 bases of the junction left unmatched. CDR3 size: 13 residues. CDR3: CATWDRAHEKLFF. The CDR3 DNA is TGTGCCACCTGGGACAGGGCTCATGAAAAACTGTTTTTT.

CDR3 sequence (DNA): TGTGCCAGCAGACGGACCATAGCGGGAGTGATGACAGATACGCAGTATTTT. It yields the protein CASRRTIAGVMTDTQYF. This rearrangement joins TRBV28 to TRBJ2-3; 9 nucleotides line up with TRBD2. With 6 bases clipped from V and 3 bases from J, the junction kept 13 bases outside the gene matches. Germline lookup yields CDR1 MDHEN and CDR2 SYDVKM. The CDR3 sequence is 17 residues long. The full variable domain, completed using reference TRBV28 and TRBJ2-3, is DVKVTQSSRYLVKRTGEKVFLECVQDMDHENMFWYRQDPGLGLRLIYFSYDVKMKEKGDIPEGYSVSREKKERFSLILESASTNQTSMYLCASRRTIAGVMTDTQYFGPGTRLTVL.

J is TRBJ1-2 and V is TRBV30, with D possibly matching TRBD1 (6 bases). Per germline, CDR1 GTSNPN and CDR2 SVGIG (reference sequence). The CDR3 contains 15 residues. Trimming cost V 2 bases and J 8 bases, with 21 bases left between them. CDR3 DNA sequence: TGTGCCTGGAGTACTTCGGGGGGCGCGAACGAGGGCTACACCTTC. Encoded protein: CAWSTSGGANEGYTF.

The genes are TRBV5-1 and TRBJ2-1, with 8 bases matching TRBD1. The V gene's germline CDR1 is SGHRS and CDR2 YFSETQ. J lost 4 bases, V lost 6 bases, and 12 bases had no gene match. The CDR3 spans 16 residues. The CDR3 nucleotides are TGCGCCAGCAAATCCCGATCGACAGGGGCGTACAATGAGCAGTTCTTC. The encoded protein is CASKSRSTGAYNEQFF.

The rearrangement uses TRBV5-4 and TRBJ2-1; 12 positions agree with TRBD2. Trimming cost V 4 bases and J 4 bases; bases outside gene matches: 3. The germline gives CDR1 SGHNT, CDR2 YYREEE (reference sequence). CDR3 length: 15 amino acids. The CDR3 DNA follows: TGTGCCAGCAGCCCTACTAGCGGGAGGTACAATGAGCAGTTCTTC. The encoded protein is CASSPTSGRYNEQFF.

The chain joins TRBV7-8 to TRBJ2-7; 10 nucleotides match TRBD2. Per germline, CDR1 SGHVS and CDR2 FQNEAQ. The V and J ends lost 1 base and 2 bases, in that order; junction bases with no gene match: 5. The CDR3 is made up of 16 amino acids. This chain's CDR3 is CASSLGLAGAPYEQYF. DNA for the CDR3: TGTGCCAGCAGCTTAGGCCTAGCGGGGGCGCCCTACGAGCAGTACTTC.

The J gene is TRBJ1-4, the V gene TRBV30; 7 bases fit TRBD1. Per the germline V gene, CDR1 is GTSNPN and CDR2 is SVGIG (reference sequence). The trim removed 3 bases at V and 7 bases at J, leaving 5 bases unmatched. This CDR3 comprises 13 residues. The CDR3 DNA reads as TGTGCCTGGAGCACAGGGGTGGCTGAAAAACTGTTTTTT. Its translation: CAWSTGVAEKLFF.

V and J are TRBV5-6 and TRBJ1-5, with D unclear. Per the germline V gene, CDR1 is SGHDT and CDR2 is YYEEEE. Trimming took 0 bases from V and 5 from J, leaving 12 bases between them. CDR3 length: 15 amino acids. The CDR3 sequence is CASSLGAGSHQPQHF. The CDR3 region has the DNA TGTGCCAGCAGCTTGGGGGCAGGTTCCCATCAGCCCCAGCATTTT.

CDR3 loop: CASSPLTSGSSYNEQFF. The CDR3 coding sequence is TGTGCCAGCTCACCCCTCACTAGCGGTAGCTCCTACAATGAGCAGTTCTTC. The rearrangement uses TRBV18 and TRBJ2-1; TRBD2 matches at 8 bases. The CDR3 loop spans 17 amino acids. Losses at the gene ends were 3 bases for V and 0 bases for J; bases not matched to a gene: 7. Germline V gene sequence: CDR1 KGHSH, CDR2 LQKENI.

The chain is built from TRBV6-5 and TRBJ2-7; 8 bases agree with TRBD2. The germline CDR1 and CDR2 sequences are MNHEY and SVGAGI. The J segment lost 6 bases and the V segment lost 6 bases, leaving 1 base of the junction unmatched. The CDR3 length is 11 residues. DNA for the CDR3: TGTGCCAGCAGCCGGGGGGGCGAGCAGTACTTC. Translation gives CASSRGGEQYF.

This clone was recorded a few times. The chain combines TRBV7-3 with TRBJ1-2; D ambiguous. Germline loops: CDR1 SGHTA, CDR2 FQGTGA. V was pared by 4 bases and J by 6 bases, with 24 bases between. This CDR3 has 17 amino acids. This chain's CDR3 is CASSSTGSAGAPHGYTF. CDR3 nucleotide sequence: TGTGCCAGCAGCTCGACGGGCTCCGCGGGAGCTCCACATGGCTACACCTTC.

This chain uses TRBV7-9 with TRBJ1-3; D unresolved. Trimming left V 5 bases short and J 0 bases short, with 11 bases between. Germline lookup yields CDR1 SEHNR and CDR2 FQNEAQ (reference sequence). This CDR3 comprises 15 residues. The CDR3 protein is CASSHLTSSGNTIYF. CDR3 bases: TGTGCCAGCAGCCACCTCACGAGCTCTGGAAACACCATATATTTT.

This rearrangement joins TRBV6-6 to TRBJ1-1; D might be TRBD1 (6 bases). The CDR3 spans 15 residues. Germline CDR1 reads MNHNY; CDR2 reads SVGAGI (reference sequence). V gave up 11 bases and J gave up 3 bases, with 22 bases separating them. The CDR3 protein is CASIGPTGSYTEAFF. The CDR3 region has the DNA TGTGCCTCTATTGGCCCTACAGGGTCTTACACTGAAGCTTTCTTT.

V gene TRBV5-4 combines with J gene TRBJ2-5; the D gene is possibly TRBD2 (6 bases). The CDR3 extends over 14 amino acids. Trimming shortened V by 4 bases and J by 2 bases, and 12 bases separated the two germline ends. Germline-derived CDR1 and CDR2 are SGHNT and YYREEE (reference sequence). The DNA of the CDR3 is TGTGCCAGCAGCCCGACTAGACCACAAGAGACCCAGTACTTC. Protein product: CASSPTRPQETQYF.

This clone came up once. V usage is TRBV19 and J usage is TRBJ2-5; TRBD1 matches 7 bases. This CDR3 is built from 14 residues. V trimming: 5 bases; J trimming: 5 bases; junction bases outside the gene matches: 8. Per the germline V gene, CDR1 is LNHDA and CDR2 is SQIVND (reference sequence). CDR3 in amino acids: CASSEGATYETQYF. The CDR3 DNA sequence: TGTGCCAGTAGTGAGGGGGCGACGTACGAGACCCAGTACTTC.

This chain links TRBV5-1 with TRBJ1-2; D is perhaps TRBD1 (5 bases). Trimming took off 4 bases at V and 1 base at J, with 11 bases between the two ends. Germline V gives CDR1 SGHRS, CDR2 YFSETQ. This CDR3 is 14 amino acids long. The CDR3 sequence is CASSNSGGNYGYTF. DNA for the CDR3: TGCGCCAGCAGCAATTCGGGGGGTAACTATGGCTACACCTTC.

The chain combines TRBV5-6 with TRBJ2-1; 9 bases line up with TRBD2. Germline CDR1 SGHDT, CDR2 YYEEEE. The V segment lost 3 bases and the J segment 3 bases; nucleotides outside the gene matches: 7. The CDR3 has 16 residues. CDR3 in amino acids: CASSSLAGSVYNEQFF. CDR3 nucleotide sequence: TGTGCCAGCAGCTCTCTAGCGGGAAGTGTCTACAATGAGCAGTTCTTC.

This rearrangement joins TRBV14 to TRBJ2-1, with 8 nucleotides matching TRBD1. The CDR3 extends over 17 amino acids. Germline loops: CDR1 SGHDN, CDR2 FVKESK. V lost 2 bases to trimming and J lost 1 base; unmatched junction nucleotides: 7. In nucleotides, the CDR3 is TGTGCCAGCAGCCAATGGACAGGGCTGGGGTCCTACAATGAGCAGTTCTTC. It encodes CASSQWTGLGSYNEQFF.

The DNA for the CDR3 is TGTGCCAGCAGCTTAGCCGGCGGGGGGGGCCGAATTCGCGAGCAGTACTTC. Translating gives CASSLAGGGGRIREQYF. V and J are TRBV7-9 and TRBJ2-7; 9 bases line up with TRBD2. There are 17 residues in the CDR3. Germline V gene lookup returns CDR1 SEHNR and CDR2 FQNEAQ (reference sequence). Losses at the gene ends were 0 bases for V and 6 bases for J; bases not matched to a gene: 12.

The chain carries TRBV2 and TRBJ1-4; D gene ambiguous. This CDR3 comprises 13 residues. CDR1 and CDR2 from the germline V gene are SNHLY and FYNNEI. V dropped 3 bases and J dropped 6 bases, with 8 bases sitting between them. The DNA of the CDR3 is TGTGCCAGCAGTGAGTTGAGAGATGAAAAACTGTTTTTT. It codes for CASSELRDEKLFF.

The CDR3 DNA reads TGCGCCAGCAGCTTGGAGGTAGCGGGCCAAGAGACCCAGTACTTC. It specifies CASSLEVAGQETQYF. This chain joins TRBV5-1 and TRBJ2-5, with 7 bases aligning to TRBD2. V shed 0 bases, J shed 1 base, and the junction held 3 bases outside the gene matches. The CDR3 totals 15 residues. CDR1 and CDR2 from the germline V gene are SGHRS and YFSETQ.

The chain is built from TRBV5-1 and TRBJ2-5; weak D call: TRBD2 (5 bases). The CDR3 extends over 15 amino acids. Trimming left V 0 bases short and J 4 bases short, with 13 bases between. The V gene's germline CDR1 is SGHRS and CDR2 YFSETQ. The CDR3 region has the DNA TGCGCCAGCAGCTTGGGACGGAGGATGGGAGAGACCCAGTACTTC. It yields the protein CASSLGRRMGETQYF. Filled out from reference TRBV5-1 and TRBJ2-5, the complete variable domain reads KAGVTQTPRYLIKTRGQQVTLSCSPISGHRSVSWYQQTPGQGLQFLFEYFSETQRNKGNFPGRFSGRQFSNSRSEMNVSTLELGDSALYLCASSLGRRMGETQYFGPGTRLLVL.

The V call is TRBV2, the J call TRBJ2-3; D unresolved. CDR3 size: 13 residues. V was cut by 2 bases and J by 9 bases, with 12 bases left in between. CDR1 and CDR2 (germline): SNHLY, FYNNEI. Here the CDR3 reads CASSERGQLTQYF. The CDR3 DNA follows: TGTGCCAGCAGTGAACGTGGCCAGTTGACGCAGTATTTT. Full variable domain (remainder filled in from reference TRBV2 and TRBJ2-3): EPEVTQTPSHQVTQMGQEVILRCVPISNHLYFYWYRQILGQKVEFLVSFYNNEISEKSEIFDDQFSVERPDGSNFTLKIRSTKLEDSAMYFCASSERGQLTQYFGPGTRLTVL.

This chain connects TRBV5-1 to TRBJ2-1; TRBD1 matches 8 bases. The CDR3 is 13 residues long. Germline values: CDR1 SGHRS, CDR2 YFSETQ. V trimming: 7 bases; J trimming: 6 bases; junction bases outside the gene matches: 6. The CDR3 bases are TGCGCCAGCGCTCCGGACAGGGTCAATGAGCAGTTCTTC. Its protein is CASAPDRVNEQFF.

The chain recombines TRBV6-1 with TRBJ2-7; 10 bases agree with TRBD2. The CDR3 is 15 amino acids. V shed 1 base and J 5 bases; nucleotides not matched to a gene: 5. The germline V gene has CDR1 MNHNS and CDR2 SASEGT. The CDR3, as DNA: TGTGCCAGCAGTGAAGAAGCGGGGGGGCCCAACGAGCAGTACTTC. Protein: CASSEEAGGPNEQYF.

The chain recombines TRBV28 with TRBJ2-2; no clear D gene. CDR1 MDHEN and CDR2 SYDVKM come from the germline V gene. The CDR3 sequence is 13 residues long. V lost 6 bases to trimming and J lost 6 bases, with 11 bases between them. CDR3 nucleotide sequence: TGTGCCAGCAGAAGCGTCGCGGCCGGGGAGCTGTTTTTT. Protein sequence: CASRSVAAGELFF.

The chain is built from TRBV6-1 and TRBJ2-7; TRBD2 agrees at 12 bases. The J segment lost 3 bases and the V segment lost 1 base, leaving 4 bases of the junction unmatched. The CDR3 runs 16 residues. CDR1 is MNHNS, CDR2 SASEGT, per germline. The CDR3 DNA is TGTGCCAGCAGTGAAGGTCTAGCGGGAGGGTTCTACGAGCAGTACTTC. It codes for CASSEGLAGGFYEQYF.

The CDR3 region is CATSWGVGGYTF. The CDR3 coding sequence is TGCGCCACCTCGTGGGGAGTAGGGGGCTACACCTTC. The J gene is TRBJ1-2, the V gene TRBV5-1, with D hard to call. In germline, CDR1 is SGHRS, CDR2 YFSETQ. This CDR3 contains 12 residues. V was clipped by 9 bases and J by 8 bases, with 17 bases between them.

In its sample, this clone was seen once. The rearrangement joins TRBV23-1 to TRBJ1-4, with D perhaps TRBD1 (5 bases). TRBV23-1 is an open reading frame, and its role is uncertain. The CDR3 sequence is 15 residues long. Trimming removed 1 base from V and 5 bases from J, with 11 bases in between. The DNA for the CDR3 is TGCGCCAGCAGTCAATATCGGGGGTTGAATGAAAAACTGTTTTTT. Translation gives CASSQYRGLNEKLFF.

The chain couples TRBV5-5 to TRBJ1-1, with TRBD1 matching over 9 bases. The germline gives CDR1 SGHKS, CDR2 YYEKEE (reference sequence). The CDR3 consists of 15 residues. Trimming cost V 4 bases and J 2 bases; bases outside gene matches: 6. The DNA for the CDR3 is TGTGCCAGCAGCCCCCCGGGACAGGGTAACACTGAAGCTTTCTTT. This translates into CASSPPGQGNTEAFF.